A selection of T cell receptor beta chains follows, all from one sample in a study of blood T cell repertoires in COVID-19. Libraries were prepared by immunoSEQ multiplex PCR; TCRdb keeps only in-frame clonotypes and omits some of them. The sample lists roughly 56,000 clones; 80% to 95% were seen once. The sequencing input was peripheral blood. These receptors were collected from a man between 50 and 59 years old with active COVID-19. Each CDR3 is given with its conserved first and last residue. The D gene is left open where the match is weak. Expanded clones get a size class; other rows say once, few or many, or leave the size out.

cdr3_length	j_call	d_call	clone_size	v_call	cdr3_nt	cdr3_aa
15	TRBJ1-1	TRBD1	NA	TRBV7-6	TGTGCCAGCAGCAACCCCGGGACAGGGGACACTGAAGCTTTCTTT	CASSNPGTGDTEAFF
16	TRBJ1-3	TRBD1	once	TRBV7-2	TGTGCCAGCAGCCCCCGACAGGGGGAAGGTGGAAACACCATATATTTT	CASSPRQGEGGNTIYF
15	TRBJ2-4	TRBD1	NA	TRBV7-2	TGTGCCAGCAGCTTAGCCGGGACAGATAAAAACATTCAGTACTTC	CASSLAGTDKNIQYF
17	TRBJ2-3	TRBD1	NA	TRBV11-3	TGTGCCAGCAGCTTTAGAGGAGGACAGGGAGCTCCAGATACGCAGTATTTT	CASSFRGGQGAPDTQYF
16	TRBJ1-1	NA	NA	TRBV5-1	TGCGCCAGCAGCGGGGGCCCGGAAGAGGGGAACACTGAAGCTTTCTTT	CASSGGPEEGNTEAFF
16	TRBJ2-2	TRBD2	NA	TRBV2	TGTGCCAGGAAGACTAGCGGGGGTCGGAACACCGGGGAGCTGTTTTTT	CARKTSGGRNTGELFF
14	TRBJ1-2	NA	NA	TRBV6-5	TGTGCCAGCAGTTACTCGGGAGGGGACTATGGCTACACCTTC	CASSYSGGDYGYTF
15	TRBJ2-1	TRBD2	NA	TRBV5-5	TGTGCCAGCAGCTCACTAGCGGGGCTAACAAATGAGCAGTTCTTC	CASSSLAGLTNEQFF
14	TRBJ1-1	NA	once	TRBV7-2	TGTGCCAGCAGGACAGAGCCGGTGAACACTGAAGCTTTCTTT	CASRTEPVNTEAFF
16	TRBJ2-2	TRBD2	NA	TRBV28	TGTGCCAGCAGTTTATTGGGGCGGACTAGCGGCGGGGAGCTGTTTTTT	CASSLLGRTSGGELFF
15	TRBJ1-2	NA	NA	TRBV27	TGTGCCAGCAGTTTATCGATTGGCAGGGTGGGGGGCTACACCTTC	CASSLSIGRVGGYTF
15	TRBJ2-7	NA	once	TRBV19	TGTGCCAGTAGTATGGAGGGCAGATTTCCCTACGAGCAGTACTTC	CASSMEGRFPYEQYF
14	TRBJ1-5	NA	NA	TRBV6-5	TGTGCCAGCAGATCGGGTCTTAGCAATCAGCCCCAGCATTTT	CASRSGLSNQPQHF
16	TRBJ2-3	NA	NA	TRBV4-3	TGCGCCAGCAGCCGGACTGGGGGGGGCGGCACAGATACGCAGTATTTT	CASSRTGGGGTDTQYF
15	TRBJ2-1	TRBD2	NA	TRBV7-9	TGTGCCAGCAGCTTAGGACTAGCTGGTCACGATGAGCAGTTCTTC	CASSLGLAGHDEQFF
15	TRBJ2-7	TRBD1	NA	TRBV28	TGTGCCAGCCGACTCCCGGGACAGGGTTCCCACGAGCAGTACTTC	CASRLPGQGSHEQYF
13	TRBJ2-1	NA	NA	TRBV4-1	TGCGCCAGCAGCCAAGTTGAGGGTAATGAGCAGTTCTTC	CASSQVEGNEQFF
13	TRBJ2-7	NA	NA	TRBV3-1/TRBV3-2	TGTGCCAGCAGCGGAGCACAGGGCTACGAGCAGTACTTC	CASSGAQGYEQYF
15	TRBJ2-7	TRBD1	NA	TRBV6-2/TRBV6-3	TGTGCCAGCAGTGGGACAGGCCAGGGGTTCTACGAGCAGTACTTC	CASSGTGQGFYEQYF
16	TRBJ1-2	TRBD1	NA	TRBV7-9	TGTGCCAGCAGCTCCCTCACAGGGGAAGGGAGCTATGGCTACACCTTC	CASSSLTGEGSYGYTF
14	TRBJ1-2	NA	NA	TRBV28	TGTGCCAGCAGTTTAACGGTCAGGGGCTATGGCTACACCTTC	CASSLTVRGYGYTF
15	TRBJ2-5	TRBD1	NA	TRBV18	TGTGCCAGCTCACCGCGACAGGGAACAAAGGAGACCCAGTACTTC	CASSPRQGTKETQYF
16	TRBJ2-1	TRBD2	NA	TRBV3-1/TRBV3-2	TGTGCCAGCAGCCAGGCCGGGACTAGCGGCACTCAGGAGCAGTTCTTC	CASSQAGTSGTQEQFF
15	TRBJ2-7	TRBD2	once	TRBV7-2	TGTGCCAGCAGAGCCGGACTAGCGGGCGCGAGCGAGCAGTACTTC	CASRAGLAGASEQYF
12	TRBJ1-1	NA	NA	TRBV5-6	TGTGCCAGCATAGGGGAGGGCACTGAAGCTTTCTTT	CASIGEGTEAFF
13	TRBJ2-7	NA	NA	TRBV7-8	TGTGCCAGCAGCTTAGATAGGAGCTACGAGCAGTACTTC	CASSLDRSYEQYF
13	TRBJ2-3	NA	NA	TRBV28	TGTGCCAGCAGTTTCGAGGAAACAGATACGCAGTATTTT	CASSFEETDTQYF
19	TRBJ1-6	TRBD1	once	TRBV27	TGTGCCAGCAGTTTATCAAGGACAGGGACCCTCTCCTATAATTCACCCCTCCACTTT	CASSLSRTGTLSYNSPLHF
13	TRBJ2-3	NA	NA	TRBV28	TGTGCCAGCAGTTTAATAGGGGCAGATACGCAGTATTTT	CASSLIGADTQYF
15	TRBJ1-5	NA	NA	TRBV28	TGTGCCAGCACCCTCGCACTCCTTAGCAATCAGCCCCAGCATTTT	CASTLALLSNQPQHF
16	TRBJ1-2	NA	NA	TRBV10-2	TGCGCCAGCAGTGAGTCACCGTGGAGGGATCTTTATGGCTACACCTTC	CASSESPWRDLYGYTF
15	TRBJ1-5	TRBD1	NA	TRBV18	TGTGCCAGCTCACCAGGGACAGGGAGGCATCAGCCCCAGCATTTT	CASSPGTGRHQPQHF
15	TRBJ2-7	NA	NA	TRBV6-6	TGTGCCAGCAGTTCCAGGCGGGGCCTCTCCTACGAGCAGTACTTC	CASSSRRGLSYEQYF
18	TRBJ1-6	NA	NA	TRBV11-2	TGTGCCAGCAGCTCAGGGGATGTGGTGGGATCCTATAATTCACCCCTCCACTTT	CASSSGDVVGSYNSPLHF
17	TRBJ1-2	NA	NA	TRBV18	TGTGCCAGCTCACCACCCGTCGGCGGGGGGCCTAACTATGGCTACACCTTC	CASSPPVGGGPNYGYTF
14	TRBJ2-2	TRBD1	NA	TRBV6-2/TRBV6-3	TGTGCCAGCAGTTACCCAGGGGGCACCGGGGAGCTGTTTTTT	CASSYPGGTGELFF
17	TRBJ2-1	TRBD2	NA	TRBV20-1	TGCAGTGCTAGTTTGCCCGGGGTGAGCGGGAGGAATAATGAGCAGTTCTTC	CSASLPGVSGRNNEQFF
18	TRBJ2-3	TRBD2	NA	TRBV27	TGTGCCAGCAGTTTATTAATAGCGGGAGGTACTAGCACAGATACGCAGTATTTT	CASSLLIAGGTSTDTQYF
18	TRBJ1-1	NA	NA	TRBV7-9	TGTGCCAGCAGCTTAGATCAGGGATTGTTCAGGGAGAACACTGAAGCTTTCTTT	CASSLDQGLFRENTEAFF
14	TRBJ1-5	NA	NA	TRBV19	TGTGCCAGTAGTCATTATGGAGTCAATCAGCCCCAGCATTTT	CASSHYGVNQPQHF
15	TRBJ2-1	TRBD2	NA	TRBV5-1	TGCGCCAGCAGCTCGAGGCTAGCGGGGGCTAATGAGCAGTTCTTC	CASSSRLAGANEQFF
16	TRBJ2-7	NA	NA	TRBV6-4	TGTGCCAGCAGTGACTCTCGGGGGATAGGGTCCTACGAGCAGTACTTC	CASSDSRGIGSYEQYF
14	TRBJ1-5	TRBD1	NA	TRBV19	TGTGCCAGTGAGAGGACAGGGGGACGTCAGCCCCAGCATTTT	CASERTGGRQPQHF
17	TRBJ2-1	TRBD2	NA	TRBV7-6	TGTGCCAGCAGCTTAGACACCGGACTAGCGGGTTACAATGAGCAGTTCTTC	CASSLDTGLAGYNEQFF
15	TRBJ2-7	NA	once	TRBV10-3	TGTGCCATCAGTAAGTTCGCAGGGGGGTTCTACGAGCAGTACTTC	CAISKFAGGFYEQYF
15	TRBJ1-5	TRBD1	NA	TRBV28	TGTGCCAGCAGTAACAGGGGTGGGGGCAATCAGCCCCAGCATTTT	CASSNRGGGNQPQHF
17	TRBJ2-3	NA	NA	TRBV21-1	TGTGCCAGCAGCAAAGAGGCTAGCGGGGGGGAAGCAGATACGCAGTATTTT	CASSKEASGGEADTQYF
13	TRBJ1-1	NA	NA	TRBV6-5	TGTGCCAGCAGCCCGGACATGCCGGGTTTGGCTTTCTTT	CASSPDMPGLAFF
14	TRBJ1-6	NA	NA	TRBV30	TGTGCCTGGAGTACTCCGGGGGGGTCAACACCCCTCCACTTT	CAWSTPGGSTPLHF
14	TRBJ2-6	NA	once	TRBV6-5	TGTGCCACCCCCCGTAGGAGCGGGGCCAACGTCCTGACTTTC	CATPRRSGANVLTF
18	TRBJ2-3	TRBD2	NA	TRBV5-4	TGTGCCAGCAGCTTGGGGAGGGGCGCGGGAGAAGGCGCAGATACGCAGTATTTT	CASSLGRGAGEGADTQYF
15	TRBJ2-1	NA	NA	TRBV5-1	TGCGCCAGCAGCTTGGCGGGACCGGGGGTTAATGAGCAGTTCTTC	CASSLAGPGVNEQFF
14	TRBJ2-7	NA	NA	TRBV4-2	TGTGCCAGCAGCCAAGCCGCTAACCCCTACGAGCAGTACTTC	CASSQAANPYEQYF
16	TRBJ2-7	TRBD1	NA	TRBV28	TGTGCCAGCAGATTGGGACAGCCGTGGTCCTATTACGAGCAGTACTTC	CASRLGQPWSYYEQYF